This TCR beta chain was sequenced during a study of T cells in Graves' hyperthyroidism and ophthalmopathy. Regarding the study as a whole: The authors' 13 V-J model separated ophthalmopathy from stable hyperthyroidism.

Germline V gene data show CDR1 as SGHVS and CDR2 as FQNEAQ. This CDR3 has 15 residues. The V segment lost 5 bases and the J segment 8 bases; nucleotides outside the gene matches: 9. This clonotype appeared many times. Its antigen is undetermined. TCR beta CDR3 regions were amplified from RNA. The HTBI set primed first-round TCR CDR3 RT-PCR. TCRdb independently ran MiXCR on the multiplex PCR reads; one entry per CDR3 protein. This table holds roughly 700,000 distinct CDR3 sequences, 15% to 20% found once. V is TRBV7-8 and J is TRBJ2-1, with 10 bases matching TRBD2. The receptor comes from a man aged 50 or older with Graves' hyperthyroidism. Sequenced: blood. CDR3 in amino acids: CASSPGSSGSHEQFF. CDR3 in DNA: TGTGCCAGCAGCCCTGGGTCTAGCGGGAGCCATGAGCAGTTCTTC.